This T cell receptor beta chain originates from a study of graft-versus-host responses after intestinal transplantation. Across the whole study: Transplants were multivisceral, liver-intestinal, or isolated intestinal. The recipients all started with anti-thymocyte globulin induction and then took tacrolimus and steroids for roughly three years.

Germline V gene data show CDR1 as SGHRS and CDR2 as YFSETQ. V shed 0 bases and J shed 5 bases, with 6 bases lying between them. CDR3 length: 13 amino acids. Findings and caveats of the study: Allografts of one patient group, those with graft-donor T cell macrochimerism, had high graft-versus-host to host-versus-graft clonal ratios. Marrow from the recipient contained GvH clones, some of which had appeared first in ileum or blood.

Only in-frame clones appear in the TCRdb table, and some are missing; sequencing was by immunoSEQ multiplex PCR. The sample includes over 100,000 clones, about 92% of them seen just once. Points on this clone: Its antigen remains unknown.

Sequencing used unstimulated CD4+ T cells sorted from spleen or lymph node cells, obtained before transplant. This TCR was recovered from a human donor who was the organ donor for an intestinal transplant. The J gene is TRBJ1-5, the V gene TRBV5-1; D remains unclear. The CDR3 DNA reads TGCGCCAGCAGCTTGGTTACGGATCAGCCCCAGCATTTT. This gives the protein CASSLVTDQPQHF.